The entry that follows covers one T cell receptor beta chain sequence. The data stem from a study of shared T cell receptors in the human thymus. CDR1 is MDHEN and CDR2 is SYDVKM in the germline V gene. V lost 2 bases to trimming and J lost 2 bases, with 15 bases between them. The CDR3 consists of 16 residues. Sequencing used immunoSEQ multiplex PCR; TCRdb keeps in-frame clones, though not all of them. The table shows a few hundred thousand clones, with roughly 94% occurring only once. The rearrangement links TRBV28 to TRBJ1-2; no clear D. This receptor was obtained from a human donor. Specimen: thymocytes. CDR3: CASSLRSRTENYGYTF. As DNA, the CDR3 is TGTGCCAGCAGTTTACGTTCCCGGACGGAAAACTATGGCTACACCTTC.